The sequence of this T cell receptor (beta chain) was determined in a study of blood T cells in healthy people across ages. This clonotype appeared once. A much larger clone sits a single nucleotide away, making a read error possible. Using a J-beta primer mix together with a sample-barcoded 5' primer, a second PCR was run for roughly 6 to 12 cycles. TCRdb reprocessed the 5' RACE reads with MiXCR, giving one entry per CDR3 protein. The sample records approximately 700,000 distinct CDR3 sequences, 32% being singletons. The CDR3 length is 14 residues. The germline V gene encodes CDR1 MNHNY and CDR2 SVGAGI (reference sequence). Trimming pared 2 bases from V and 7 bases from J, leaving 15 bases between.

The genes are TRBV6-6 and TRBJ2-7; a possible D gene is TRBD1 (6 bases). This TCR came from a woman aged 80 or over in good health. Sequencing was done on a sample of blood. CDR3 residues: CASSYQGQGNEQYF. The CDR3 DNA reads TGTGCCAGCAGTTACCAGGGGCAGGGCAATGAGCAGTACTTC.